This T cell receptor beta chain originates from a study of cytomegalovirus exposure and HLA in healthy donors. Study results and limitations: Reportedly, diagnosis of cytomegalovirus status by the classifier showed high specificity and sensitivity.

PCR employed 60 Vbeta and 13 Jbeta primers. Profiling relied on immunoSEQ multiplex PCR, and the TCRdb table lists in-frame clones only, not all of them. The repertoire includes fewer than 80,000 clones, under 70% of them detected once, and 6.9% sits in the top ten. A note on this clone: No antigen is known for it.

The donors were healthy bone marrow donors. The CDR3 length is 12 residues. Trimming stripped 8 bases from V and 0 bases from J, with 5 bases between. From germline, CDR1 is MNHEY and CDR2 SVGAGI. The TCR comes from a woman aged 45-65 years in good health and CMV-seropositive. The rearrangement joins TRBV6-5 to TRBJ1-3; D not resolved. Sequencing was done on a sample of PBMCs. CDR3: CASGPSGNTIYF. DNA for the CDR3: TGTGCCAGCGGGCCCTCTGGAAACACCATATATTTT.